The 11 T cell receptor beta chains in this list originate from one sample, sequenced in a study of OX40 agonist ivuxolimab in advanced cancers. Measured with immunoSEQ multiplex PCR; TCRdb has only the in-frame clones, and not every one. This repertoire shows tens of thousands of clones, more than 75% found once; its top ten account for roughly 1.8%. Specimen: CD4+ or CD8+ T cells sorted from blood, collected in a trial of the OX40 agonist ivuxolimab. These receptor sequences come from an adult with an advanced solid tumor such as melanoma, head and neck, liver or kidney cancer.

V usage is TRBV5-4 and J usage is TRBJ2-1; a weak D match, TRBD1 (5 bases). Trimming stripped 2 bases from V and 3 bases from J, with 9 bases between. Germline V gene data show CDR1 as SGHNT and CDR2 as YYREEE (reference sequence). CDR3 size: 14 residues. CDR3 residues: CASSFLDNYNEQFF. CDR3 bases: TGTGCCAGCAGCTTCCTGGACAACTACAATGAGCAGTTCTTC.

This clone appeared a single time. This chain connects TRBV5-4 to TRBJ1-2; maybe TRBD1 (6 bases). This CDR3 has 15 amino acids. Deletions cut 4 bases from V and 4 bases from J, with 17 bases between. Germline CDR1 reads SGHNT; CDR2 reads YYREEE (reference sequence). This CDR3 is CASSPQGGTSYGYTF. The CDR3 DNA follows: TGTGCCAGCAGCCCCCAAGGGGGTACAAGCTATGGCTACACCTTC. Full variable domain (outside the CDR3, taken from reference TRBV5-4 and TRBJ1-2): ETGVTQSPTHLIKTRGQQVTLRCSSQSGHNTVSWYQQALGQGPQFIFQYYREEENGRGNFPPRFSGLQFPNYSSELNVNALELDDSALYLCASSPQGGTSYGYTFGSGTRLTVV.

The chain carries TRBV6-4 and TRBJ1-2; 8 nucleotides match TRBD1. The V gene's germline CDR1 is MRHNA and CDR2 SNTAGT. V lost 3 bases and J lost 3; bases outside the gene matches: 6. The CDR3 runs 15 residues. The CDR3 DNA sequence: TGTGCCAGCAGTGAATTAGGGGGACAGGACTATGGCTACACCTTC. Translating gives CASSELGGQDYGYTF.

V and J are TRBV19 and TRBJ2-1, with TRBD2 identical over 14 bases. Germline trimming cut 2 bases from V and 5 bases from J; bases unmatched to any gene: 14. Germline CDR1 is LNHDA and CDR2 is SQIVND (reference sequence). The CDR3 contains 20 residues. DNA of the CDR3: TGTGCCAGTAGTATACCTCTCCGACTAGCGGGGGGGGGAATAAACAATGAGCAGTTCTTC. Translated, it gives CASSIPLRLAGGGINNEQFF.

This chain connects TRBV6-5 to TRBJ1-5, with TRBD1 matching over 8 bases. After removal of 4 bases from V and 2 bases from J, the junction contained 1 base not matched to a gene. CDR1 MNHEY and CDR2 SVGAGI come from the germline V gene. This CDR3 is 14 amino acids long. The chain's CDR3 is CASSSDRGNQPQHF. CDR3 bases: TGTGCCAGCAGTTCGGACAGGGGCAATCAGCCCCAGCATTTT.

This chain links TRBV6-1 with TRBJ2-7; possibly TRBD1 for D (5 bases). Trimming removed 1 base at V and 0 bases at J, with 7 bases between. The germline V gene has CDR1 MNHNS and CDR2 SASEGT. The length of the CDR3 is 14 residues. The CDR3 loop is CASSEGTNSYEQYV. The CDR3 region has the DNA TGTGCCAGCAGTGAAGGGACAAACTCCTACGAGCAGTACGTC.

The CDR3 nucleotides read TGTGCCAGCAGTTTGAGTCCAGGGAGAAATGAGCAGTTCTTC. Amino acids: CASSLSPGRNEQFF. The rearrangement uses TRBV27 and TRBJ2-1, with D tentatively TRBD1 or TRBD2 (5 bases each). The V end lost 3 bases, the J end lost 7 bases, and 13 bases lay between the germline ends. Germline V gives CDR1 MNHEY, CDR2 SMNVEV (reference sequence). The CDR3 loop spans 14 amino acids.

The chain recombines TRBV18 with TRBJ2-3; D uncertain. Germline V CDR1 and CDR2: KGHSH, LQKENI. V lost 0 bases and J 6 bases, leaving 10 bases between the germline ends. The CDR3 runs 14 residues. In DNA, the CDR3 is TGTGCCAGCTCACCACCGCCCCATGGGGATACGCAGTATTTT. Translating gives CASSPPPHGDTQYF.

CDR3 DNA sequence: TGCGCCAGCAGCTCGCAGGGGAGTACTGAAGCTTTCTTT. Translating gives CASSSQGSTEAFF. The chain is built from TRBV5-1 and TRBJ1-1, with D perhaps matching TRBD1 (6 bases). Trimming left V 3 bases short and J 5 bases short, with 11 bases between. CDR1 and CDR2 from the germline V gene are SGHRS and YFSETQ. This CDR3 spans 13 amino acids. Full variable domain (rest looked up from reference TRBV5-1 and TRBJ1-1): KAGVTQTPRYLIKTRGQQVTLSCSPISGHRSVSWYQQTPGQGLQFLFEYFSETQRNKGNFPGRFSGRQFSNSRSEMNVSTLELGDSALYLCASSSQGSTEAFFGQGTRLTVV.

The V and J genes are TRBV6-5 and TRBJ1-1; weak D call: TRBD1 (6 bases). Germline V gene sequence: CDR1 MNHEY, CDR2 SVGAGI. CDR3 length: 13 residues. V gave up 6 bases and J gave up 4 bases, with 12 bases separating them. CDR3 coding DNA: TGTGCCAGCAGGGCACAGGGTTCCACTGAAGCTTTCTTT. Encoded protein: CASRAQGSTEAFF.

The J gene is TRBJ2-7, the V gene TRBV2, with D hard to call. Germline V lookup: CDR1 SNHLY, CDR2 FYNNEI. The length of the CDR3 is 13 residues. Trimming pared 2 bases from V and 4 bases from J, leaving 9 bases between. CDR3 loop: CASSERAEYEQYF. CDR3 coding DNA: TGTGCCAGCAGTGAACGTGCGGAGTACGAGCAGTACTTC. The full variable domain, with the rest looked up from reference TRBV2 and TRBJ2-7, is EPEVTQTPSHQVTQMGQEVILRCVPISNHLYFYWYRQILGQKVEFLVSFYNNEISEKSEIFDDQFSVERPDGSNFTLKIRSTKLEDSAMYFCASSERAEYEQYFGPGTRLTVT.